This T cell receptor beta chain comes out of a study of blood T cells in healthy people across ages. Points from the study as a whole: Conclusively comparing naive with antigen-experienced cells was impossible with unsorted PBMCs. Total diversity from one million sequenced T cells was likely underestimated.

On this clonotype itself: No antigen is known for it.

CDR1 and CDR2 (germline): SGHDN, FVKESK. The V end was cut by 1 base, the J end by 11 bases, with 8 bases between. The CDR3 runs to 11 residues. Isolating PBMCs gave at least 6 million of these cells per sample. Combining a sample-barcoded 5' primer with a J-beta primer mix, a second PCR ran for about 6 to 12 cycles. TCRdb re-analysed the 5' RACE reads in MiXCR, keeping a single row per CDR3 protein. Seen here are about 570,000 distinct CDR3 sequences, 27% observed once, and the top ten hold roughly 18%. This chain uses TRBV14 with TRBJ1-2; no reliable D call. The sample taken for sequencing was blood. This receptor was identified in a woman aged 70-85 years in good health. The CDR3 DNA is TGTGCCAGCAGCCAAGGCAGAGATTACACCTTC. Protein: CASSQGRDYTF.